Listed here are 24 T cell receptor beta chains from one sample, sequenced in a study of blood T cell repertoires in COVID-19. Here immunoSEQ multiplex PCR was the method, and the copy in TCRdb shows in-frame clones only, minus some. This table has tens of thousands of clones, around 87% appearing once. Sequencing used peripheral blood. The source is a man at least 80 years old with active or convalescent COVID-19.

The CDR3 DNA reads as TGTGCCAGTAGTACATCGACAGGGGTAGCGGCCCAGTACTTC. This sequence encodes CASSTSTGVAAQYF. The chain couples TRBV19 to TRBJ2-5, with 8 bases identical to TRBD1. Trimming took 4 bases from V and 9 from J; bases not matched to a gene: 10. Germline CDR1 and CDR2: LNHDA and SQIVND (reference sequence). This CDR3 comprises 14 residues.

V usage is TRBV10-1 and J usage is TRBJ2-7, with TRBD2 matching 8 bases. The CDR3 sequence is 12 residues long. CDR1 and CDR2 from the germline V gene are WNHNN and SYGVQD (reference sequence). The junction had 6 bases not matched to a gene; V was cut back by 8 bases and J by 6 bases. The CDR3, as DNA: TGCGCCAGCGACGGGAGGGTAGGCGAGCAGTACGTC. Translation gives CASDGRVGEQYV.

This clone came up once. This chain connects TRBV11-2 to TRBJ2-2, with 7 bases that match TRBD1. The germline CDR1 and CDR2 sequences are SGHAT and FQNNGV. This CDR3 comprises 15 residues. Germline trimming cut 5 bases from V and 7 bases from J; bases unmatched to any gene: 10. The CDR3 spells CASSPLTGLGGELFF. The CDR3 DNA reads TGTGCCAGCAGCCCATTGACAGGGCTCGGCGGGGAGCTGTTTTTT.

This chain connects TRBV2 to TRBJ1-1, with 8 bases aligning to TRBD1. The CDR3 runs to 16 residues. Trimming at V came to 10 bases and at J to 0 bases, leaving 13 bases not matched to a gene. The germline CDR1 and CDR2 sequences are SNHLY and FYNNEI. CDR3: CATPGQGTNMNTEAFF. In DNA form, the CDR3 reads TGTGCCACCCCTGGACAGGGAACTAATATGAACACTGAAGCTTTCTTT. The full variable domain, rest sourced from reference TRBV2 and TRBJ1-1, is EPEVTQTPSHQVTQMGQEVILRCVPISNHLYFYWYRQILGQKVEFLVSFYNNEISEKSEIFDDQFSVERPDGSNFTLKIRSTKLEDSAMYFCATPGQGTNMNTEAFFGQGTRLTVV.

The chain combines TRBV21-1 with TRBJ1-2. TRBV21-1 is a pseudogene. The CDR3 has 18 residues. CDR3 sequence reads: CASSPYGGGMTIHRGYTF. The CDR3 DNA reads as TGTGCCAGCAGCCCTTACGGGGGTGGGATGACGATTCATCGTGGCTACACCTTC.

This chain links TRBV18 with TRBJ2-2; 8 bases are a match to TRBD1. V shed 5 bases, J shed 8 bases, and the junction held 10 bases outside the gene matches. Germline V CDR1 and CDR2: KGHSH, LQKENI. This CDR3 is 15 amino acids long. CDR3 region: CASSLDQGAQGELFF. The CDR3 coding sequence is TGTGCCAGCTCATTGGACCAGGGGGCGCAAGGGGAGCTGTTTTTT.

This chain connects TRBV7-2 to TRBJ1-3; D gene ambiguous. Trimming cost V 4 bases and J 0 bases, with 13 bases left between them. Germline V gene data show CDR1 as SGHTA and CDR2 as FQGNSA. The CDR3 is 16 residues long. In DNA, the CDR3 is TGTGCCAGCAGCTCCCGGACTGTGGCCTCTGGAAACACCATATATTTT. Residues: CASSSRTVASGNTIYF.

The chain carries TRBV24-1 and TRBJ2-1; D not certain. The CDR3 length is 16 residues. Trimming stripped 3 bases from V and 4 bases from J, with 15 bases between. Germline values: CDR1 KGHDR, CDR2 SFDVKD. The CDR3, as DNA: TGTGCCACCAGTGATAAGACCAGGTCCCCATACAATGAGCAGTTCTTC. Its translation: CATSDKTRSPYNEQFF.

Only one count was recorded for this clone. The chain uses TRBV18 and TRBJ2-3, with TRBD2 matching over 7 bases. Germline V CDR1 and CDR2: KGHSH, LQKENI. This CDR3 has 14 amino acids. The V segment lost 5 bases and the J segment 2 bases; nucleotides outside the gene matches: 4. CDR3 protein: CASSGGGSTDTQYF. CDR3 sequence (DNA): TGTGCCAGCTCAGGCGGGGGATCCACAGATACGCAGTATTTT.

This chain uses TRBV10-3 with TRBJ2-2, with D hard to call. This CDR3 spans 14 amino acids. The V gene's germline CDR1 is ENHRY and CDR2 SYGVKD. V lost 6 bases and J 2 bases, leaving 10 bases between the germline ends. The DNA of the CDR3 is TGTGCCATCAGAAGAGAAATTAACACCGGGGAGCTGTTTTTT. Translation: CAIRREINTGELFF.

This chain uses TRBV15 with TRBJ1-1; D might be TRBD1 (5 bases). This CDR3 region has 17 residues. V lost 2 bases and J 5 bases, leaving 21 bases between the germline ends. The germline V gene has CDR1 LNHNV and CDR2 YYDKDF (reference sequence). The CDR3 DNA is TGTGCCACCAGCAGACGCGGAATACAGGTCCCTCAGACTGAAGCTTTCTTT. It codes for CATSRRGIQVPQTEAFF.

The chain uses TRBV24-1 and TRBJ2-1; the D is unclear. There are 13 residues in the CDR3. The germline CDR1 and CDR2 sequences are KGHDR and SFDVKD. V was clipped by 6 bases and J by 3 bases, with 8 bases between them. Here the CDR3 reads CATSTDIYNEQFF. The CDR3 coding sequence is TGTGCCACCAGTACAGATATCTACAATGAGCAGTTCTTC.

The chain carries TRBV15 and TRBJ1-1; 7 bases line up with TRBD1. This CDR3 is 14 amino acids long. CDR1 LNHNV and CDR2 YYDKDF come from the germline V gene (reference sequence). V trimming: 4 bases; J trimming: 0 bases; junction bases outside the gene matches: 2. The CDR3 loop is CATSMGQLNTEAFF. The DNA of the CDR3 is TGTGCCACCAGCATGGGACAGCTGAACACTGAAGCTTTCTTT.

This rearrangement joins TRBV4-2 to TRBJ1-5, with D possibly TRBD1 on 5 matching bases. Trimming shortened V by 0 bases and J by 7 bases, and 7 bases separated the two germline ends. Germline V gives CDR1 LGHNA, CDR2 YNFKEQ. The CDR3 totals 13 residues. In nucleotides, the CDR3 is TGTGCCAGCAGCCAAGATAGGGGCCAGCCCCAGCATTTT. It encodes CASSQDRGQPQHF.

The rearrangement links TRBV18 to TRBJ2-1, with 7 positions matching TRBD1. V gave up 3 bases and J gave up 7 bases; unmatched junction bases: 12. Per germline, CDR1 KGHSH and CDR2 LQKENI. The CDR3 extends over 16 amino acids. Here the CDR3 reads CASSPTGVRAENEQFF. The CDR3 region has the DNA TGTGCCAGCTCACCTACAGGGGTCAGGGCTGAGAATGAGCAGTTCTTC. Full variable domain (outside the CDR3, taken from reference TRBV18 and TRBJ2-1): NAGVMQNPRHLVRRRGQEARLRCSPMKGHSHVYWYRQLPEEGLKFMVYLQKENIIDESGMPKERFSAEFPKEGPSILRIQQVVRGDSAAYFCASSPTGVRAENEQFFGPGTRLTVL.

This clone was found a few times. The CDR3 region has the DNA TGTGCCAGCAGCCTGGCAGGTGAAAACACCATATATTTT. It translates to CASSLAGENTIYF. The chain combines TRBV4-2 with TRBJ1-3; D unresolved. The CDR3 loop spans 13 amino acids. Trimming left V 4 bases short and J 6 bases short, with 10 bases between. In germline, CDR1 is LGHNA, CDR2 YNFKEQ.

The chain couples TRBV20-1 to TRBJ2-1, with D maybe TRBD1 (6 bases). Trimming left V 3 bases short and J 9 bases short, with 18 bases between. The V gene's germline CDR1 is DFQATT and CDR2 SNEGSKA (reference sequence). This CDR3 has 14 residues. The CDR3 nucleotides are TGCAGTGCTAGTGGCGCCAGTCCAGGGGTTGAGCAGTTCTTC. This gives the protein CSASGASPGVEQFF.

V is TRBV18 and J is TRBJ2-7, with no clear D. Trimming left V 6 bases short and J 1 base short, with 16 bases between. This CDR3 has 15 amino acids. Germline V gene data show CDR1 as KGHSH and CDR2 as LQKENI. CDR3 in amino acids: CASSTSGTPSYEQYV. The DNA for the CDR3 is TGTGCCAGCTCCACTTCCGGTACTCCATCCTACGAGCAGTACGTC.

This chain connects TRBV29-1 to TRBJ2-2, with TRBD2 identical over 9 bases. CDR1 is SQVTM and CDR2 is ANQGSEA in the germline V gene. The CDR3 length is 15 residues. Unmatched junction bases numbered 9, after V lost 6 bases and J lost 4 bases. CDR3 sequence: CSVASGAFPTGELFF. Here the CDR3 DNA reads TGCAGCGTCGCTAGCGGGGCATTTCCCACCGGGGAGCTGTTTTTT.

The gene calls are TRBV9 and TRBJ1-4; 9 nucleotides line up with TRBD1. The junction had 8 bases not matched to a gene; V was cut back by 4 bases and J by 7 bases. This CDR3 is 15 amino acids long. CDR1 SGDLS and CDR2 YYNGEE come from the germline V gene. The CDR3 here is CASSPDRGGSEKLFF. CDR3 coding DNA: TGTGCCAGCAGCCCGGACAGGGGCGGGAGTGAAAAACTGTTTTTT.

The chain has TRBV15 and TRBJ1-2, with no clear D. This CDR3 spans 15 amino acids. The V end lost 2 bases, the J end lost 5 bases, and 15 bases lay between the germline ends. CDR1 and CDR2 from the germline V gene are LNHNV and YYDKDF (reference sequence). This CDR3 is CATSRKEVEGYGYTF. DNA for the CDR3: TGTGCCACCAGCAGAAAGGAGGTCGAGGGATATGGCTACACCTTC.

CDR3 nucleotide sequence: TGTGCCAGCAGCCAACGTCCCTCCGGGGTGGTAAACACCATATATTTT. This translates into CASSQRPSGVVNTIYF. The rearrangement links TRBV3-1 (or the pseudogene TRBV3-2) to TRBJ1-3; D is uncertain. The CDR3 is 16 amino acids. Trimming cost V 2 bases and J 6 bases, with 17 bases left between them. CDR1 LGHDT and CDR2 YNNKEL come from the germline V gene (reference sequence).

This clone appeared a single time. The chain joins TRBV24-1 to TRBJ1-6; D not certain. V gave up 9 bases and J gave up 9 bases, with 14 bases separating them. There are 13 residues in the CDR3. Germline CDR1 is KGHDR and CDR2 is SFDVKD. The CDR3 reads CATGQRAVSPLHF. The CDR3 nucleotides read TGTGCCACCGGTCAGAGGGCGGTTTCACCCCTCCACTTT.

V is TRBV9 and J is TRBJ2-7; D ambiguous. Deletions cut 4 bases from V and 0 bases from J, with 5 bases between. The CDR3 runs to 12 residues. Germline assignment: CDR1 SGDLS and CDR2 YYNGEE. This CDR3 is CASSPVSYEQYV. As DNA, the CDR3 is TGTGCCAGCAGCCCAGTCTCCTACGAGCAGTACGTC.